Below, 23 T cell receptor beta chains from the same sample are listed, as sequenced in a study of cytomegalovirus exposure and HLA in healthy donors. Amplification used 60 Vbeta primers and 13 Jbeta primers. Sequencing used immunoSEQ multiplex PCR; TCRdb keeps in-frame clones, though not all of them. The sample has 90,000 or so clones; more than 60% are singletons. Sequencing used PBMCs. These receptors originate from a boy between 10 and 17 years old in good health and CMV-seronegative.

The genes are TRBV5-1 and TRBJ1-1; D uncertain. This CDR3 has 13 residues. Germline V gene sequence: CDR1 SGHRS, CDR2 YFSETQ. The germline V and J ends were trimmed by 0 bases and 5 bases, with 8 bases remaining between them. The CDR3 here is CASSLASETEAFF. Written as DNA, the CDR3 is TGCGCCAGCAGCTTGGCCTCGGAGACTGAAGCTTTCTTT.

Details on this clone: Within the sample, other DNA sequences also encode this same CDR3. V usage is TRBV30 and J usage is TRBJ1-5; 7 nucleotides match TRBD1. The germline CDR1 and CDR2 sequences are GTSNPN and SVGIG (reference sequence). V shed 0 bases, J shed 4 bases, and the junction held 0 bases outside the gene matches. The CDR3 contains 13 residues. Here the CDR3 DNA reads TGTGCCTGGAGTGTACAGGGGAATCAGCCCCAGCATTTT. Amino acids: CAWSVQGNQPQHF.

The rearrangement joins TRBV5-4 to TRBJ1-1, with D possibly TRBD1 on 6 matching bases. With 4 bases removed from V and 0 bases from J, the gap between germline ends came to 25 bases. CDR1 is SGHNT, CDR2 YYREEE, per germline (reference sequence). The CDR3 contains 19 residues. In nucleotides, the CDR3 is TGTGCCAGCAGCACCGGTGCCGGGACATCGTCCGATTTGAACACTGAAGCTTTCTTT. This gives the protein CASSTGAGTSSDLNTEAFF.

CDR3 coding DNA: TGCGCCAGCAGCCATAGCGGAGGGCATACAGATACGCAGTATTTT. Protein product: CASSHSGGHTDTQYF. The chain couples TRBV4-1 to TRBJ2-3; D might be TRBD2 (6 bases). The CDR3 length is 15 residues. Germline CDR1 and CDR2: MGHRA and YSYEKL. Trimming took off 3 bases at V and 3 bases at J, with 13 bases between the two ends.

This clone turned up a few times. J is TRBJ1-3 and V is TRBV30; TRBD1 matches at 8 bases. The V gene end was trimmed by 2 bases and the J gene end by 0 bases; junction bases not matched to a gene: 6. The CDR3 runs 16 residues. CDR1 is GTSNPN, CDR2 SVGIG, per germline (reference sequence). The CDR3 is CAWSLGQVHSGNTIYF. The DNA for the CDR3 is TGTGCCTGGAGTTTGGGACAGGTCCACTCTGGAAACACCATATATTTT.

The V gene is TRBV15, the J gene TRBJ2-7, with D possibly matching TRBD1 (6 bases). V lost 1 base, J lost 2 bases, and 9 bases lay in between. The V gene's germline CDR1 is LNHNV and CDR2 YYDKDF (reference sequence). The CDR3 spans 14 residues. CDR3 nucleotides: TGTGCCACCAGCAGAGTACGGACAGCCTACGAGCAGTACTTC. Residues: CATSRVRTAYEQYF.

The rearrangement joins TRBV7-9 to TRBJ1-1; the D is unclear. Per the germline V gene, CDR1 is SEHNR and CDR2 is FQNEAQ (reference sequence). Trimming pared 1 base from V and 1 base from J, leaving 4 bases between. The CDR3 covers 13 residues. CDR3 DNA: TGTGCCAGCAGCTTAGAACAGAACACTGAAGCTTTCTTT. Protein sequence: CASSLEQNTEAFF.

The chain's CDR3 is CASSLGRAGRGSGTQYF. The CDR3 coding sequence is TGTGCCAGCAGCTTAGGGCGGGCGGGGCGCGGTAGTGGTACGCAGTATTTT. The rearrangement links TRBV7-6 to TRBJ2-3, with D possibly matching TRBD2 (6 bases). This CDR3 contains 17 residues. V gave up 1 base and J gave up 8 bases, with 22 bases separating them. Germline CDR1 is SGHVS and CDR2 is FNYEAQ.

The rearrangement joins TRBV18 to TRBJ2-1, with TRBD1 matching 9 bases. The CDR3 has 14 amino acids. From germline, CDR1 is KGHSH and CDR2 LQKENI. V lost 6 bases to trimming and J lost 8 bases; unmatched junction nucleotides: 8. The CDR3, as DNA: TGTGCCAGCTCCGCAGGGACAGGGTTCGATGAGCAGTTCTTC. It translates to CASSAGTGFDEQFF.

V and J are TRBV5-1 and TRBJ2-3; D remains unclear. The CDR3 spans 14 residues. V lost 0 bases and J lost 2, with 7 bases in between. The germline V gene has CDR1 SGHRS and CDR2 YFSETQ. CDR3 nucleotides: TGCGCCAGCAGCTTGGACCCGGTCACAGATACGCAGTATTTT. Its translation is CASSLDPVTDTQYF.

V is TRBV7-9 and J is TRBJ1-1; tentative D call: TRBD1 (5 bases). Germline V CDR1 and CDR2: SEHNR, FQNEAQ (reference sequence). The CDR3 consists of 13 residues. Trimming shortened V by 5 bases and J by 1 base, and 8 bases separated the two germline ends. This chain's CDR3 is CASSTGQNTEAFF. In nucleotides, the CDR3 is TGTGCCAGCAGCACCGGACAGAACACTGAAGCTTTCTTT.

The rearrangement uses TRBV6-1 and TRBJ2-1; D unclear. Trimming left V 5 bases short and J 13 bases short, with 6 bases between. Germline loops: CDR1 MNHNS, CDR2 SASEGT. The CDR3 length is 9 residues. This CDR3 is CASSSKQFF. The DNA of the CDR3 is TGTGCCAGCAGTTCTAAACAGTTCTTC.

The CDR3, as DNA: TGCGCCAGCAGCCAGAGCGGCGGACTGGTATACGAGCAGTACTTC. It is translated as CASSQSGGLVYEQYF. The J gene is TRBJ2-7, the V gene TRBV4-1; TRBD2 might be the D (5 bases). Germline V CDR1 and CDR2: MGHRA, YSYEKL. The CDR3 loop spans 15 amino acids. Trimming stripped 3 bases from V and 4 bases from J, with 16 bases between.

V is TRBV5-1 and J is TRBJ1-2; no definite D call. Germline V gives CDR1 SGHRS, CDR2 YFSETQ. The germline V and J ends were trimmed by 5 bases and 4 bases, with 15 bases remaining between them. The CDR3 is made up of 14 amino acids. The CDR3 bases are TGCGCCAGCAGGGCCCTAGGAGGGAGCTATGGCTACACCTTC. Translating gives CASRALGGSYGYTF.

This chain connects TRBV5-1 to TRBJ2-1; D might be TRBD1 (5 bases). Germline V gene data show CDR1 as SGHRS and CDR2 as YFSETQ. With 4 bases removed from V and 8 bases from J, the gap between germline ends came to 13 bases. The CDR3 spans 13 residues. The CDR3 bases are TGCGCCAGCAGCATGGACAAGAGGTATGAGCAGTTCTTC. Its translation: CASSMDKRYEQFF.

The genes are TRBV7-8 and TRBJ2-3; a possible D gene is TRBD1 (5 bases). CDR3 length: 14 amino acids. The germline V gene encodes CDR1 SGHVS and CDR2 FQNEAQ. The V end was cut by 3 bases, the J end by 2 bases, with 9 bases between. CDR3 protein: CASSFSGPTDTQYF. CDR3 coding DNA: TGTGCCAGCAGCTTTTCAGGGCCCACAGATACGCAGTATTTT.

This chain's CDR3 is CASSLARDRVMTPNYGYTF. As DNA, the CDR3 is TGTGCCAGCAGCTTAGCGCGGGACAGGGTTATGACGCCTAACTATGGCTACACCTTC. The J gene is TRBJ1-2, the V gene TRBV7-8, with 9 bases lining up with TRBD1. V shed 0 bases and J 0 bases; nucleotides not matched to a gene: 11. There are 19 residues in the CDR3. The V gene's germline CDR1 is SGHVS and CDR2 FQNEAQ.

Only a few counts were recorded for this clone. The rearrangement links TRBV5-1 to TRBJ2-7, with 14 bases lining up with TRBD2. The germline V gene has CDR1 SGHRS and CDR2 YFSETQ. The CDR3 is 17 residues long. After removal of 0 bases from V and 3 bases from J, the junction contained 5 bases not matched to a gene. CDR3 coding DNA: TGCGCCAGCAGCTTGGCGCGGGGGACTAGCGGGGGCTACGAGCAGTACTTC. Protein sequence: CASSLARGTSGGYEQYF.

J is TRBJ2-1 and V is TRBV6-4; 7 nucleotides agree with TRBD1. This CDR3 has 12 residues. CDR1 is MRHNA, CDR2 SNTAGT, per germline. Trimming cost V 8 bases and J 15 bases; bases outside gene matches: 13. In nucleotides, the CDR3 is TGTGCCAGCCACCGCGGACAGGTTCACCCGTTCTTC. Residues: CASHRGQVHPFF.

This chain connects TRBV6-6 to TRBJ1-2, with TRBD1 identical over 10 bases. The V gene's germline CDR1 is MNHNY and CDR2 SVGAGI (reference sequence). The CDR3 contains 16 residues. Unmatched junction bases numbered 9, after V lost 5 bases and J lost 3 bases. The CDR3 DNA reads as TGTGCCAGCAGTCCCATGGGGACAGGGGAGGACTATGGCTACACCTTC. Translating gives CASSPMGTGEDYGYTF.

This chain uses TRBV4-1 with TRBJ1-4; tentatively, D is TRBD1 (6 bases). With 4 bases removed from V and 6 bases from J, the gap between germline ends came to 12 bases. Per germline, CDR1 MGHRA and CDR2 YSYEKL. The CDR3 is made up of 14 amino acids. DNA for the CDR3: TGCGCCAGCAGCCTGGGACAAAGGCATGAAAAACTGTTTTTT. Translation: CASSLGQRHEKLFF.

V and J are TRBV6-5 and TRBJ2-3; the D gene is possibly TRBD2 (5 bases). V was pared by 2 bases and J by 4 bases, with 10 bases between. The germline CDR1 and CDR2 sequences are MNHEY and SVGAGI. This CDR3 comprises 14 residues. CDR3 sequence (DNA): TGTGCCAGCAGTTACAATAGAGGGCCAGATACGCAGTATTTT. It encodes CASSYNRGPDTQYF.

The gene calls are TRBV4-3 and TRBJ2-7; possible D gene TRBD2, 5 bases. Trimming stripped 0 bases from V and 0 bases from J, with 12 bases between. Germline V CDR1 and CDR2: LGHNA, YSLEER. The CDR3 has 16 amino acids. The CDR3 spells CASSQDRAGGSYEQYF. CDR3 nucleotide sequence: TGCGCCAGCAGCCAAGATAGAGCTGGAGGCTCCTACGAGCAGTACTTC.